This is a list of T cell receptor beta chains from one sample in a study of Graves' ophthalmopathy and Graves' hyperthyroidism. One entry per CDR3 protein results from TCRdb running MiXCR on the multiplex PCR reads. Of 660,000 or so distinct CDR3 sequences in the sample, over 40% were seen once. Sequences were obtained from peripheral blood. The receptors stem from an adult man with Graves' ophthalmopathy. Both conserved end residues are part of each CDR3. The D gene is left open where the match is weak. The size entry is marked missing in some rows and otherwise reads once, few, many or a size class.

>-|TRBV10-3|TRBJ1-2|-
CAMGFSVLDSLNYGYTF
TGTGCCATGGGTTTTAGCGTCCTGGACAGCCTCAACTATGGCTACACCTTC
>-|TRBV19|TRBJ2-2|-
CASSPEGRDTGELFF
TGTGCCAGTAGCCCCGAAGGGCGGGACACCGGGGAGCTGTTTTTT
>-|TRBV7-9|TRBJ1-2|-
CASSLSQGQFYGYTF
TGTGCCAGCAGCTTATCCCAAGGACAGTTCTATGGCTACACCTTC
>once|TRBV25-1|TRBJ1-1|-
CASSVSDGWTEAFF
TGTGCCAGCAGCGTCTCGGACGGTTGGACTGAAGCTTTCTTT
>-|TRBV10-3|TRBJ1-5|-
CAISELSGVGQPQHF
TGTGCCATCAGTGAGTTATCGGGGGTCGGTCAGCCCCAGCATTTT
>-|TRBV20-1|TRBJ1-5|-
CSARDDSRSTDPQHF
TGCAGTGCTAGGGACGACAGCAGAAGCACGGACCCGCAGCATTTT
>-|TRBV5-6|TRBJ1-1|-
CASSDGGGSPEAFF
TGTGCCAGCAGCGATGGTGGGGGGAGTCCTGAAGCTTTCTTT
>many|TRBV7-9|TRBJ2-5|TRBD2
CASSSLLAGGIETQYF
TGTGCCAGCAGCAGCCTCCTAGCGGGAGGGATTGAGACCCAGTACTTC
>few|TRBV5-4|TRBJ2-7|-
CASSLEGNSYEQYF
TGTGCCAGCAGCTTGGAGGGCAACTCCTACGAGCAGTACTTC
>-|TRBV15|TRBJ2-6|TRBD1
CATSSSDRSGANVLTF
TGTGCCACCAGCAGCTCGGACAGGTCTGGGGCCAACGTCCTGACTTTC
>-|TRBV6-2/TRBV6-3|TRBJ2-7|-
CASSFDFSYEQYF
TGTGCCAGCAGCTTTGACTTCTCCTACGAGCAGTACTTC
>-|TRBV7-8|TRBJ1-1|-
CASSNPGGGGPRTEAFF
TGTGCCAGCAGCAACCCGGGAGGGGGGGGACCGCGCACTGAAGCTTTCTTT
>many|TRBV20-1|TRBJ1-6|TRBD1
CSASDRGPLHF
TGCAGTGCCTCCGACAGGGGACCCCTCCACTTT
>-|TRBV20-1|TRBJ1-2|-
CSARGSGSYTF
TGCAGTGCTAGGGGTAGCGGGAGCTACACCTTC
>many|TRBV6-6|TRBJ1-3|-
CASSSLRSGNTIYF
TGTGCCAGCAGTTCATTGCGCTCTGGAAACACCATATATTTT
>few|TRBV6-4|TRBJ1-2|TRBD1
CASSDLPGQGAGGYTF
TGTGCCAGCAGTGACCTGCCGGGACAGGGGGCAGGTGGCTACACCTTC
>many|TRBV12-3/TRBV12-4|TRBJ1-1|TRBD1
CAISTGGGTEAFF
TGTGCCATCTCAACAGGGGGGGGAACTGAAGCTTTCTTT
>many|TRBV12-3/TRBV12-4|TRBJ1-2|-
CASSGHFQVSYTF
TGTGCCAGCAGCGGACATTTCCAAGTCAGCTACACCTTC
>-|TRBV2|TRBJ1-1|-
CASSDPGLPNTEAFF
TGTGCCAGCAGTGACCCAGGGCTGCCGAACACTGAAGCTTTCTTT
>many|TRBV19|TRBJ2-2|-
CASSIAAGELFF
TGTGCCAGTAGTATAGCTGCCGGGGAGCTGTTTTTT
>many|TRBV7-9|TRBJ1-4|-
CASSLALGQFREKLFF
TGTGCCAGCAGCTTAGCGTTAGGACAGTTTCGTGAAAAACTGTTTTTT
>-|TRBV10-3|TRBJ1-3|-
CAISDGEDGGNTIYF
TGTGCCATCAGTGACGGTGAGGACGGAGGAAACACCATATATTTT